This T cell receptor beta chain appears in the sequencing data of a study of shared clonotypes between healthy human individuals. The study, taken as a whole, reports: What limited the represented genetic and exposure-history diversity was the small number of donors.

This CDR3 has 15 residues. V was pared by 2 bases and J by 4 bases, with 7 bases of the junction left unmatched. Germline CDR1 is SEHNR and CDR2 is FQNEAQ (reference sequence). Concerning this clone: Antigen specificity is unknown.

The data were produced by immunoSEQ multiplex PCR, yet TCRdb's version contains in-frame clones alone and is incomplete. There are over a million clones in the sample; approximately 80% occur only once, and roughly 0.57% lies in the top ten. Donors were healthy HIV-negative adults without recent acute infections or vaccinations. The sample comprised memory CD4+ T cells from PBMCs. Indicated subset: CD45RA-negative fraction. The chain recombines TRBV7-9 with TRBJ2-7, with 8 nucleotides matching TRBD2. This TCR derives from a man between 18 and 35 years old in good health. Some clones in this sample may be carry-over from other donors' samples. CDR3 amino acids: CASSLKRAGAYEQYF. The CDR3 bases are TGTGCCAGCAGCTTAAAACGAGCGGGAGCATACGAGCAGTACTTC.